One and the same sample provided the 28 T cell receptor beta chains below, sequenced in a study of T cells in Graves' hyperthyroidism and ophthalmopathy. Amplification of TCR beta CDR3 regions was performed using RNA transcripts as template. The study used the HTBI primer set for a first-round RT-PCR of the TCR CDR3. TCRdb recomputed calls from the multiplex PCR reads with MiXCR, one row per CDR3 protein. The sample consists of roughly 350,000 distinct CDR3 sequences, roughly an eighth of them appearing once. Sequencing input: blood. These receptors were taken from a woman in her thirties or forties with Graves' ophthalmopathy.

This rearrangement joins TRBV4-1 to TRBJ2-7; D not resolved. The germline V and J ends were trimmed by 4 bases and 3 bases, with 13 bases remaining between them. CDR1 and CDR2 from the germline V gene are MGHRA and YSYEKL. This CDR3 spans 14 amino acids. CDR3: CASSPPDRLYEQYF. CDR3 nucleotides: TGCGCCAGCAGCCCCCCCGACCGGCTCTACGAGCAGTACTTC.

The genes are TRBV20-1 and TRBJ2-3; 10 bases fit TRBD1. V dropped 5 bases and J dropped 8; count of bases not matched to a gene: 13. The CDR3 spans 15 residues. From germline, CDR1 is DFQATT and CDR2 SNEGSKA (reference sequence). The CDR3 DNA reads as TGCAGTGCTGATATCCGGGACAGGGGCCCCCCTACGCAGTATTTT. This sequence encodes CSADIRDRGPPTQYF.

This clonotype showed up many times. The CDR3 region has the DNA TGTGCCAGCAGTTTGCCGGTGGGCTATGGCTACACCTTC. Protein: CASSLPVGYGYTF. The J gene is TRBJ1-2, the V gene TRBV28; the D is unclear. This CDR3 spans 13 amino acids. The V end was cut by 3 bases, the J end by 4 bases, with 9 bases between. Germline V gives CDR1 MDHEN, CDR2 SYDVKM.

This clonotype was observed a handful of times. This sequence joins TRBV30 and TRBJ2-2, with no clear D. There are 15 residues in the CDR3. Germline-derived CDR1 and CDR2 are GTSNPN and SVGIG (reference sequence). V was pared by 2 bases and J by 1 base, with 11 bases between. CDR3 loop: CAWSPGGWNTGELFF. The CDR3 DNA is TGTGCCTGGAGTCCTGGTGGATGGAACACCGGGGAGCTGTTTTTT.

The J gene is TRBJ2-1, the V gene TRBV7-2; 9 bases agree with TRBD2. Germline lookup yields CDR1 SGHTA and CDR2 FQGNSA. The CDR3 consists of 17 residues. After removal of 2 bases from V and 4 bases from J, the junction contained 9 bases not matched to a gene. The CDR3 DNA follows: TGTGCCAGCAGCTTAACGTTTAGACTAGCGGAGTACAATGAGCAGTTCTTC. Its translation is CASSLTFRLAEYNEQFF.

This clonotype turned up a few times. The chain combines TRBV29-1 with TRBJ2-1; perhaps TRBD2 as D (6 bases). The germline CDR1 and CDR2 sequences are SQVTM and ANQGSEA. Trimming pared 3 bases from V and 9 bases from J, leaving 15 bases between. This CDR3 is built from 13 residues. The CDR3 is CSVDAAGSGEQFF. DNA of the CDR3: TGCAGCGTTGATGCGGCGGGATCCGGTGAGCAGTTCTTC.

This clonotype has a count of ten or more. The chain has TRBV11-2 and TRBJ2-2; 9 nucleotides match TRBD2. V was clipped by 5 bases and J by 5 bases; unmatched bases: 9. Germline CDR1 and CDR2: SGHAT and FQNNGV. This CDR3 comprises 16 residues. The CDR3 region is CASSAASTSGTGELFF. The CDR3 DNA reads TGTGCCAGCAGCGCGGCCTCGACTAGCGGAACCGGGGAGCTGTTTTTT.

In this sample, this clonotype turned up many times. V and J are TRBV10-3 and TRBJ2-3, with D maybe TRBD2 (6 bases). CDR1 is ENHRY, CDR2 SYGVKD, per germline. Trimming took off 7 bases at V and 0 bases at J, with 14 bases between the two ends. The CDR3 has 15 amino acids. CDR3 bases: TGTGCCATCAACCCGACTAGTACTAGCACAGATACGCAGTATTTT. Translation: CAINPTSTSTDTQYF.

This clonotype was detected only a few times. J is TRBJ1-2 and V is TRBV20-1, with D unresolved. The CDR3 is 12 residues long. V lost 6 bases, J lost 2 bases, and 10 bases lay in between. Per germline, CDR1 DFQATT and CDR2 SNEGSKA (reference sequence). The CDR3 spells CSAKVSNYGYTF. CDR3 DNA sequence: TGCAGTGCAAAAGTTTCCAACTATGGCTACACCTTC.

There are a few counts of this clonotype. CDR3 amino acids: CASSLSLAGTSYEQYF. The CDR3 DNA sequence: TGCGCCAGCAGCCTATCCCTGGCGGGGACCTCCTACGAGCAGTACTTC. J is TRBJ2-7 and V is TRBV4-1, with D perhaps matching TRBD2 (6 bases). CDR1 MGHRA and CDR2 YSYEKL come from the germline V gene. The CDR3 length is 16 residues. V dropped 4 bases and J dropped 0 bases, with 16 bases sitting between them.

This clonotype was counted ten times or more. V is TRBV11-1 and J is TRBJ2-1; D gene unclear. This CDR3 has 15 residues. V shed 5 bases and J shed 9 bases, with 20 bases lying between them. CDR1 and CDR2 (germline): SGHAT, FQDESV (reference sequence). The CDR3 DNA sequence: TGTGCCAGCAGCCATAGCCCCTCCCGAGGTGGTGAGCAGTTCTTC. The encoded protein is CASSHSPSRGGEQFF.

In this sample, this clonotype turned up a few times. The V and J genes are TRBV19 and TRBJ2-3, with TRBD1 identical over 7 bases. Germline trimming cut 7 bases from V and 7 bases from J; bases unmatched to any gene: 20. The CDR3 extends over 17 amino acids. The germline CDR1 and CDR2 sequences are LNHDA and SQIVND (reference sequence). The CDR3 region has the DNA TGTGCCAGTACCTCTCCCGAGGGGGCAGGGGGACGAAATACGCAGTATTTT. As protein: CASTSPEGAGGRNTQYF.

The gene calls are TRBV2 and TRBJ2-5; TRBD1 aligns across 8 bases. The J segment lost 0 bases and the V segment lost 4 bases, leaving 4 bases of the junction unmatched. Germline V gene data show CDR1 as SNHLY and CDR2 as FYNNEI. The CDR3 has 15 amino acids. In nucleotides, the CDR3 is TGTGCCAGCAGTGGTACAGGGGGGCACCAAGAGACCCAGTACTTC. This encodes CASSGTGGHQETQYF.

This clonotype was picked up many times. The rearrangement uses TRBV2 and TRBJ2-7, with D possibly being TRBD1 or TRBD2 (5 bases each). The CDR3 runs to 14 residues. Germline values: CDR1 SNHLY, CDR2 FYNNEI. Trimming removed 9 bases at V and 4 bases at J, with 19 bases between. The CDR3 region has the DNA TGTGCCAGGGACCCGGGACCTGGGCATTACGAGCAGTACTTC. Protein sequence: CARDPGPGHYEQYF.

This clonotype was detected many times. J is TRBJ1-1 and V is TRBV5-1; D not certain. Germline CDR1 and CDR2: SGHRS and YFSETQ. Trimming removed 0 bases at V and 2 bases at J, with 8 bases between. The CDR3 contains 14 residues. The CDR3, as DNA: TGCGCCAGCAGCTTGGGTGTGGCTAACACTGAAGCTTTCTTT. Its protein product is CASSLGVANTEAFF.

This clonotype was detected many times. CDR3 coding DNA: TGTGCCAGCAGTGGTCGACAAAAGCAGACAGGTGTTTACGAGCAGTACTTC. Residues: CASSGRQKQTGVYEQYF. This chain joins TRBV6-1 and TRBJ2-7, with D perhaps matching TRBD1 (6 bases). The CDR3 sequence is 17 residues long. V was cut by 4 bases and J by 4 bases, with 23 bases left in between. CDR1 and CDR2 (germline): MNHNS, SASEGT.

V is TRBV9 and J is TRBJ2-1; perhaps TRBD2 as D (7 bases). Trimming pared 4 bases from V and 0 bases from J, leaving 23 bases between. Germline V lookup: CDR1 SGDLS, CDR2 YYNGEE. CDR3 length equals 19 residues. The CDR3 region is CASSPGLRGGASSYNEQFF. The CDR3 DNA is TGTGCCAGCAGCCCAGGGTTGAGAGGGGGGGCCAGCTCCTACAATGAGCAGTTCTTC.

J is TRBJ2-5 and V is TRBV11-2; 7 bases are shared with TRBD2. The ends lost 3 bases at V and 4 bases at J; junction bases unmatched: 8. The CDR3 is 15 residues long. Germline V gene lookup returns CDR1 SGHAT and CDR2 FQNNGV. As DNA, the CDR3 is TGTGCCAGCAGCTTCACGGGGGGACTACCAGAGACCCAGTACTTC. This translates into CASSFTGGLPETQYF.

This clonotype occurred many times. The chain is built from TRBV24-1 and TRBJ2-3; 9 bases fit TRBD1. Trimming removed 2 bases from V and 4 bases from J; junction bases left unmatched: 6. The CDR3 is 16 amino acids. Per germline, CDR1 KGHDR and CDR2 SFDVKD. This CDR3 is CATSDSGQGRADTQYF. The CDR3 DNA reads TGTGCCACCAGTGATTCGGGACAGGGCAGAGCAGATACGCAGTATTTT.

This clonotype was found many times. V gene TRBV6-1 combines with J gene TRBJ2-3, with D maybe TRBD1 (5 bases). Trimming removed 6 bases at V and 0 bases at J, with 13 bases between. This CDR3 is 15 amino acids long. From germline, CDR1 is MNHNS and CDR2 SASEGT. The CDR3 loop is CASSRTHPSTDTQYF. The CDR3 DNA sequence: TGTGCCAGCAGCCGGACACATCCTAGCACAGATACGCAGTATTTT.

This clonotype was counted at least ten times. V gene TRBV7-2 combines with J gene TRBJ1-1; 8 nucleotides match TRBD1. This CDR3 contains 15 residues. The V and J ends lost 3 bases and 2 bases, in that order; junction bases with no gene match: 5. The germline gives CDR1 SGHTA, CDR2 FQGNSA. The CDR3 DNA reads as TGTGCCAGCAGCTTTAGGACAGGGTTTAACACTGAAGCTTTCTTT. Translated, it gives CASSFRTGFNTEAFF.

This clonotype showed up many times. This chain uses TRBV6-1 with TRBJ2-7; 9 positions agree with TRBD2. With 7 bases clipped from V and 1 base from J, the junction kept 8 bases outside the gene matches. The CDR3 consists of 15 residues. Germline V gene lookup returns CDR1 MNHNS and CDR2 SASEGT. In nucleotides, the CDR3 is TGTGCCAGCAAAGCCCTGACTAGCGGATCCTACGAGCAGTACTTC. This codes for CASKALTSGSYEQYF.

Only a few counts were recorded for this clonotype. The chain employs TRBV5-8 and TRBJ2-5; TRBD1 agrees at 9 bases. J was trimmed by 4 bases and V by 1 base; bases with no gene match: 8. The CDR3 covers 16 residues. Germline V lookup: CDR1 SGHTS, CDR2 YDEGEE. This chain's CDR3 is CASSLRQGGWGETQYF. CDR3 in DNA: TGTGCCAGCAGCTTGCGACAGGGGGGATGGGGAGAGACCCAGTACTTC.

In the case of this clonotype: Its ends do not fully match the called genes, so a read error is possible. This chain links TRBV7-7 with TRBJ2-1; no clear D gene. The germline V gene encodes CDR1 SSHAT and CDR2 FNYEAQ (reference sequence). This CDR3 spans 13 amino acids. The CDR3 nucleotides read TGTGCTAGCAGCTTATCGTGGATCGATGAGCAGTTCTTC. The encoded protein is CASSLSWIDEQFF.

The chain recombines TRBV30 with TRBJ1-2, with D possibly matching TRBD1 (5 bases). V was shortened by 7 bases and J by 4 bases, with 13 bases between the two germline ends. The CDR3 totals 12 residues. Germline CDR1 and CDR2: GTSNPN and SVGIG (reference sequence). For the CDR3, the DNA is TGTGCCTACGCGGAGGGGACCTATGGCTACACCTTC. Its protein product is CAYAEGTYGYTF.

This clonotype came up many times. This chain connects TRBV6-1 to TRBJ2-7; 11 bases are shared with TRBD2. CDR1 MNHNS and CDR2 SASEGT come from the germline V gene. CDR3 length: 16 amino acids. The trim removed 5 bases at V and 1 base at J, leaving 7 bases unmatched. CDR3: CASSWKLAGGSYEQYF. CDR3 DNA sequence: TGTGCCAGCAGTTGGAAGCTAGCGGGGGGATCCTACGAGCAGTACTTC.

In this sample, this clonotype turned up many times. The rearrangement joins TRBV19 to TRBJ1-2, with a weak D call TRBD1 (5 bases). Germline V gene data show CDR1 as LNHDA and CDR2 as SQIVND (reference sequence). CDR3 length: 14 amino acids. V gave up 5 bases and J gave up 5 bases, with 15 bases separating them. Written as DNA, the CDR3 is TGTGCCAGTAGTGTCCCAGGGCAAGGATATGGCTACACCTTC. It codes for CASSVPGQGYGYTF. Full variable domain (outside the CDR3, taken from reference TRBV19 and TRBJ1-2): DGGITQSPKYLFRKEGQNVTLSCEQNLNHDAMYWYRQDPGQGLRLIYYSQIVNDFQKGDIAEGYSVSREKKESFPLTVTSAQKNPTAFYLCASSVPGQGYGYTFGSGTRLTVV.

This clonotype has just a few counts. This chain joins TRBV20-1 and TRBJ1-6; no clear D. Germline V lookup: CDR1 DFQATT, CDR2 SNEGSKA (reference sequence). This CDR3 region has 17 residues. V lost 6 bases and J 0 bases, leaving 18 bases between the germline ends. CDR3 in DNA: TGCAGTGCGCGGGTAGGAGCCTTGAGCTCCTATAATTCACCCCTCCACTTT. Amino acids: CSARVGALSSYNSPLHF.